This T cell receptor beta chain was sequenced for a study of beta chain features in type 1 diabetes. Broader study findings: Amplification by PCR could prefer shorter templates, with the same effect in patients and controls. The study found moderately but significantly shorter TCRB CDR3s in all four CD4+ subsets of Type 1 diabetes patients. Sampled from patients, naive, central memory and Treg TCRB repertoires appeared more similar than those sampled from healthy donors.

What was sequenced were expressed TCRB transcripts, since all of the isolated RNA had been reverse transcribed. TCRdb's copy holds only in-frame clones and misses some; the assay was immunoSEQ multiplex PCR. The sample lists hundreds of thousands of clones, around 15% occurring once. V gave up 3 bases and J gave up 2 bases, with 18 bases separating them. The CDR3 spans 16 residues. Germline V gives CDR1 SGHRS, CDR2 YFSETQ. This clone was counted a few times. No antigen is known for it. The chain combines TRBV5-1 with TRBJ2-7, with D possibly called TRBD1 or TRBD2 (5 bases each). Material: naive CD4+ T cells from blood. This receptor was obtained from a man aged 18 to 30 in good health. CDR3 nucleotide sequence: TGCGCCAGCAGCTCGTTTTCAGGGATCGGGACCTACGAGCAGTACTTC. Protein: CASSSFSGIGTYEQYF.